This T cell receptor (beta chain) was found in a study of T cell responses to AZD1222 COVID-19 vaccine. The data were produced by immunoSEQ multiplex PCR, yet TCRdb's version contains in-frame clones alone and is incomplete. The sample lists some 53,000 clones; 80% to 90% were seen once. This clone was observed a single time. Sequencing used peripheral blood, obtained 28 days after the second AZD1222 dose. The sequence was obtained from an adult who received the AZD1222 COVID-19 vaccine.

CDR3 loop: CASSQEALDSPWGNEQFF. The CDR3 bases are TGTGCCAGCAGCCAAGAGGCGTTGGACTCCCCTTGGGGCAATGAGCAGTTCTTC. The gene calls are TRBV14 and TRBJ2-1; TRBD2 is a possible D gene (5 bases). V lost 0 bases, J lost 6 bases, and 21 bases lay in between. CDR3 length: 18 residues. Germline CDR1 SGHDN, CDR2 FVKESK.